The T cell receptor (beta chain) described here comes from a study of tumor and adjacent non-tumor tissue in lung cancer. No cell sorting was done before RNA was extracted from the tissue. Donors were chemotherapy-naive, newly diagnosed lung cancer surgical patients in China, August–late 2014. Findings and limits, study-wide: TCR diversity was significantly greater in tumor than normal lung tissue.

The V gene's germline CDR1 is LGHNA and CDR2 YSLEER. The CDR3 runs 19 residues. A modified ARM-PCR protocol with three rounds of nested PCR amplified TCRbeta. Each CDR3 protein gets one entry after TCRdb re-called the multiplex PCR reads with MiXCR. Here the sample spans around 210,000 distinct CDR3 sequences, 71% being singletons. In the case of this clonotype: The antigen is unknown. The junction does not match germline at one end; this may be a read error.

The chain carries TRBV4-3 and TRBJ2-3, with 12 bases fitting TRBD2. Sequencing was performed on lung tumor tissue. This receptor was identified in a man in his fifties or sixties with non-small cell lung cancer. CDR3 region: CADSLLTSGSSPFTDTQYF. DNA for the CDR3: TGTGCCGACAGCCTCCTGACTAGCGGGAGTTCTCCTTTCACAGATACGCAGTATTTT.